These 23 T cell receptor beta chains share one sample of origin, sequenced in a study of blood T cell repertoires in COVID-19. Generated by immunoSEQ multiplex PCR, the TCRdb table keeps only in-frame clones and is missing some. This table holds more than 300,000 clones, around 91% found once. The sample was peripheral blood. The receptors come from a young woman who had recovered from COVID-19.

J is TRBJ1-2 and V is TRBV9, with D possibly TRBD1 on 5 matching bases. CDR1 and CDR2 (germline): SGDLS, YYNGEE. This CDR3 is 13 amino acids long. V was cut by 3 bases and J by 8 bases, with 14 bases left in between. This CDR3 is CASSAISGVGYTF. The DNA of the CDR3 is TGTGCCAGCAGCGCTATATCGGGGGTCGGCTACACCTTC.

This chain links TRBV27 with TRBJ2-2; 11 bases line up with TRBD2. The CDR3 has 16 amino acids. V shed 0 bases, J shed 4 bases, and the junction held 1 base outside the gene matches. The germline V gene encodes CDR1 MNHEY and CDR2 SMNVEV (reference sequence). The CDR3 nucleotides read TGTGCCAGCAGTTTATCTAGCGGGAGGGCCACCGGGGAGCTGTTTTTT. It codes for CASSLSSGRATGELFF.

V is TRBV11-2 and J is TRBJ1-5; D remains unclear. CDR1 and CDR2 (germline): SGHAT, FQNNGV. The V end was cut by 1 base, the J end by 5 bases, with 6 bases between. The CDR3 is made up of 13 amino acids. The CDR3 protein is CASSLGPYQPQHF. CDR3 DNA sequence: TGTGCCAGCAGCTTAGGGCCATATCAGCCCCAGCATTTT.

This chain uses TRBV4-3 with TRBJ2-3, with 7 bases matching TRBD1. CDR1 LGHNA and CDR2 YSLEER come from the germline V gene. This CDR3 contains 16 residues. V lost 4 bases to trimming and J lost 8 bases; unmatched junction nucleotides: 15. This CDR3 is CASSLGDRRTGSTQYF. CDR3 sequence (DNA): TGCGCCAGCAGCCTAGGGGACAGACGAACAGGGTCTACGCAGTATTTT.

The chain joins TRBV4-1 to TRBJ1-3, with D perhaps matching TRBD1 (6 bases). Looked up from germline, CDR1 is MGHRA and CDR2 is YSYEKL. Trimming stripped 0 bases from V and 1 base from J, with 16 bases between. There are 18 residues in the CDR3. In nucleotides, the CDR3 is TGCGCCAGCAGCCAAGAAAGCTGGGGACACCCGTCTGGAAACACCATATATTTT. This encodes CASSQESWGHPSGNTIYF.

A single count supports this clone. The chain employs TRBV5-4 and TRBJ1-3, with D tentatively TRBD1 (6 bases). The CDR3 spans 15 residues. V gave up 0 bases and J gave up 2 bases, with 9 bases separating them. The germline V gene encodes CDR1 SGHNT and CDR2 YYREEE (reference sequence). Here the CDR3 reads CASSLVTGTGNTIYF. CDR3 DNA: TGTGCCAGCAGCTTGGTTACAGGGACTGGAAACACCATATATTTT.

The chain employs TRBV4-3 and TRBJ2-3; a weak D match, TRBD2 (6 bases). Trimming took off 1 base at V and 2 bases at J, with 7 bases between the two ends. Germline assignment: CDR1 LGHNA and CDR2 YSLEER. The CDR3 runs to 14 residues. The CDR3 sequence: CASSQAGDTDTQYF. The CDR3 bases are TGCGCCAGCAGCCAAGCGGGGGACACAGATACGCAGTATTTT.

The chain employs TRBV16 and TRBJ1-5, with a tentative D call TRBD1 (5 bases). The ends were cut back, 2 bases at V and 3 bases at J, with 11 bases in the middle. The CDR3 runs 15 residues. In germline, CDR1 is KGHSY, CDR2 FQNENV. The CDR3 loop reads CASSQRQRPNQPQHF. In DNA, the CDR3 is TGTGCCAGCAGCCAAAGACAGCGTCCCAATCAGCCCCAGCATTTT. The full variable domain, rest sourced from reference TRBV16 and TRBJ1-5, is GEEVAQTPKHLVRGEGQKAKLYCAPIKGHSYVFWYQQVLKNEFKFLISFQNENVFDETGMPKERFSAKCLPNSPCSLEIQATKLEDSAVYFCASSQRQRPNQPQHFGDGTRLSIL.

V gene TRBV5-4 combines with J gene TRBJ2-5; 8 bases are a match to TRBD2. Germline V CDR1 and CDR2: SGHNT, YYREEE (reference sequence). CDR3 length: 16 residues. J gave up 2 bases and V 4 bases, and 10 bases lay outside the gene matches. As DNA, the CDR3 is TGTGCCAGCAGCCTCAAGCGGGAGATGGTACAAGAGACCCAGTACTTC. Amino acids: CASSLKREMVQETQYF.

V usage is TRBV30 and J usage is TRBJ2-3; a possible D gene is TRBD2 (6 bases). CDR3 length equals 14 residues. Germline V lookup: CDR1 GTSNPN, CDR2 SVGIG (reference sequence). V was cut by 4 bases and J by 0 bases, with 11 bases left in between. CDR3 DNA sequence: TGTGCCTGGAAACCGGGACTCAGCACAGATACGCAGTATTTT. It yields the protein CAWKPGLSTDTQYF. The full variable domain, its missing parts supplied by reference TRBV30 and TRBJ2-3, is SQTIHQWPATLVQPVGSPLSLECTVEGTSNPNLYWYRQAAGRGLQLLFYSVGIGQISSEVPQNLSASRPQDRQFILSSKKLLLSDSGFYLCAWKPGLSTDTQYFGPGTRLTVL.

The gene calls are TRBV7-2 and TRBJ2-1; a weak D match, TRBD1 (6 bases). Germline assignment: CDR1 SGHTA and CDR2 FQGNSA. Trimming cost V 4 bases and J 0 bases, with 13 bases left between them. CDR3 length equals 16 residues. CDR3 DNA: TGTGCCAGCAGCTCCGATGGGGGCCTCTCCTACAATGAGCAGTTCTTC. Its protein product is CASSSDGGLSYNEQFF. The whole variable domain, filled in from reference TRBV7-2 and TRBJ2-1, reads GAGVSQSPSNKVTEKGKDVELRCDPISGHTALYWYRQSLGQGLEFLIYFQGNSAPDKSGLPSDRFSAERTGGSVSTLTIQRTQQEDSAVYLCASSSDGGLSYNEQFFGPGTRLTVL.

The CDR3 DNA reads as TGTGCCAGCTCTCCCGGGTCGGGGAACTATGGCTACACCTTC. Translation gives CASSPGSGNYGYTF. The chain couples TRBV18 to TRBJ1-2, with D unclear. V lost 6 bases and J 2 bases, leaving 13 bases between the germline ends. Germline V gene sequence: CDR1 KGHSH, CDR2 LQKENI. This CDR3 comprises 14 residues.

The genes are TRBV28 and TRBJ2-2; 10 nucleotides align to TRBD2. The CDR3 sequence is 21 residues long. V dropped 7 bases and J dropped 3; count of bases not matched to a gene: 23. Germline V CDR1 and CDR2: MDHEN, SYDVKM. The CDR3 is CASTTLPRPSGRVLDTGELFF. CDR3 nucleotides: TGTGCCAGCACCACCCTCCCTCGGCCTAGCGGGAGAGTTTTAGACACCGGGGAGCTGTTTTTT.

This chain links TRBV6-5 with TRBJ1-1; D call uncertain. The CDR3 contains 11 residues. The V gene lost 8 bases and the J gene lost 3 bases, with 7 bases spanning the gap. Germline CDR1 MNHEY, CDR2 SVGAGI. The CDR3 loop reads CASGRDTEAFF. CDR3 bases: TGTGCCAGCGGGAGGGACACTGAAGCTTTCTTT.

The V call is TRBV9, the J call TRBJ1-2; no clear D. The CDR3 covers 14 residues. V was shortened by 1 base and J by 3 bases, with 10 bases between the two germline ends. CDR1 is SGDLS, CDR2 YYNGEE, per germline. The CDR3 loop is CASSVRPGHYGYTF. Written as DNA, the CDR3 is TGTGCCAGCAGCGTAAGGCCTGGGCACTATGGCTACACCTTC.

The chain has TRBV28 and TRBJ2-2; 9 bases fit TRBD1. The CDR3 runs to 16 residues. The germline gives CDR1 MDHEN, CDR2 SYDVKM. The trim removed 2 bases at V and 0 bases at J, leaving 1 base unmatched. CDR3 region: CASSLRTGANTGELFF. For the CDR3, the DNA is TGTGCCAGCAGTTTAAGGACAGGGGCGAACACCGGGGAGCTGTTTTTT. The full variable domain, in which reference TRBV28 and TRBJ2-2 provide the parts outside the CDR3, is DVKVTQSSRYLVKRTGEKVFLECVQDMDHENMFWYRQDPGLGLRLIYFSYDVKMKEKGDIPEGYSVSREKKERFSLILESASTNQTSMYLCASSLRTGANTGELFFGEGSRLTVL.

The rearrangement uses TRBV15 and TRBJ2-3; no reliable D call. This CDR3 has 16 amino acids. The V and J ends lost 5 bases and 1 base respectively, with 16 bases between them. Germline assignment: CDR1 LNHNV and CDR2 YYDKDF (reference sequence). The CDR3 coding sequence is TGTGCCACCAGCGCCCGGAGTCTCCAACGCACAGATACGCAGTATTTT. The encoded protein is CATSARSLQRTDTQYF.

The gene calls are TRBV19 and TRBJ1-1; tentative D call: TRBD1 (5 bases). Between the trimmed V and J ends, which lost 5 bases and 1 base, there was a span of 20 bases. The CDR3 covers 17 residues. Per germline, CDR1 LNHDA and CDR2 SQIVND (reference sequence). The CDR3 sequence is CASSPSSLTVRNTEAFF. The CDR3 DNA sequence: TGTGCCAGTAGTCCTTCCTCTTTGACAGTGAGGAACACTGAAGCTTTCTTT.

This CDR3 is CASSFGTGLNEQFF. DNA of the CDR3: TGTGCCAGCAGCTTTGGGACAGGGTTGAATGAGCAGTTCTTC. V usage is TRBV5-6 and J usage is TRBJ2-1, with 9 bases fitting TRBD1. CDR1 is SGHDT and CDR2 is YYEEEE in the germline V gene. V dropped 2 bases and J dropped 7; count of bases not matched to a gene: 4. This CDR3 spans 14 amino acids.

The rearrangement uses TRBV18 and TRBJ2-7, with 8 positions matching TRBD1. The CDR3 runs 14 residues. J was trimmed by 9 bases and V by 0 bases; bases with no gene match: 7. The germline CDR1 and CDR2 sequences are KGHSH and LQKENI. The CDR3 nucleotides are TGTGCCAGCTCACCACCGACAGGGGCCCACAGGCAGTACGTC. Its translation: CASSPPTGAHRQYV.

The chain has TRBV2 and TRBJ1-6; D is perhaps TRBD1 (5 bases). From germline, CDR1 is SNHLY and CDR2 FYNNEI. The CDR3 extends over 16 amino acids. Trimming cost V 6 bases and J 4 bases, with 16 bases left between them. Written as DNA, the CDR3 is TGTGCCAGCAGCGCCGTCAGGGCTTCTTATAATTCACCCCTCCACTTT. It specifies CASSAVRASYNSPLHF. Drawing the rest from reference TRBV2 and TRBJ1-6, the complete variable domain is EPEVTQTPSHQVTQMGQEVILRCVPISNHLYFYWYRQILGQKVEFLVSFYNNEISEKSEIFDDQFSVERPDGSNFTLKIRSTKLEDSAMYFCASSAVRASYNSPLHFGNGTRLTVT.

The chain recombines TRBV23-1 with TRBJ2-7; D is possibly TRBD2 (5 bases). TRBV23-1 falls under the ORF class, with uncertain function. Trimming removed 6 bases from V and 4 bases from J, with 10 bases in between. This CDR3 is 12 amino acids long. The CDR3 loop is CASRRVEYEQYV. The CDR3 nucleotides read TGCGCCAGCAGGCGGGTTGAATACGAGCAGTACGTC.

The chain has TRBV5-1 and TRBJ2-3, with 8 bases identical to TRBD2. CDR3 size: 16 residues. Germline V CDR1 and CDR2: SGHRS, YFSETQ. The junction had 9 bases not matched to a gene; V was cut back by 2 bases and J by 4 bases. In DNA form, the CDR3 reads TGCGCCAGCAGCTTACTGGCGAGCGGGAGTGCAGATACGCAGTATTTT. It codes for CASSLLASGSADTQYF.